This T cell receptor beta chain was captured in a study of T-cell reconstitution after alpha-beta-depleted transplantation in children. This clonotype was recorded at least ten times. The TCRbeta library incorporated unique molecular identifiers. MiXCR, applied by TCRdb to the PCR reads, yields one record per CDR3 protein. There are a few hundred thousand distinct CDR3 sequences in the sample; more than 7.5% occur only once, and approximately 5% lies in the top ten. CDR3 length equals 12 residues. Germline loops: CDR1 ENHRY, CDR2 SYGVKD. The germline V and J ends were trimmed by 0 bases and 4 bases, with 4 bases remaining between them.

The material sequenced was PBMCs from the stem cell graft donor, taken from the stem cell graft. The receptor was isolated from a human donor who donated a stem cell graft to a child with SCID. The chain recombines TRBV10-3 with TRBJ2-7; no firm D call. The CDR3 is CAISESRYEQYF. In nucleotides, the CDR3 is TGTGCCATCAGTGAGTCTAGATACGAGCAGTACTTC.